This T cell receptor beta chain was recovered during a study of OX40 agonist ivuxolimab in advanced cancers. Looking at the study overall: Of the participants, around 39% had some prior anti-PD-1, anti-PD-L1 or anti-CTLA-4 therapy, which was allowed.

Points from the study as a whole: Partial responders at 0.1-3.0 mg/kg showed near-lowest clonal expansion.

The V gene's germline CDR1 is MNHNY and CDR2 SVGAGI (reference sequence). V lost 5 bases and J 5 bases, leaving 13 bases between the germline ends. The CDR3 runs to 13 residues. Turning to this clone: Its antigen is unidentified.

Profiled with immunoSEQ multiplex PCR; TCRdb holds only in-frame clones, not every one. This table has about 22,000 clones, 80% to 90% appearing once. The genes are TRBV6-6 and TRBJ2-7; D might be TRBD1 (5 bases). The source was CD4+ or CD8+ T cells sorted from blood, collected in a trial of the OX40 agonist ivuxolimab. This clonotype originated in an adult with an advanced solid tumor such as melanoma, head and neck, liver or kidney cancer. This CDR3 reads CASSPDIMDEQYF. CDR3 coding DNA: TGTGCCAGCAGTCCGGACATTATGGACGAGCAGTACTTC.